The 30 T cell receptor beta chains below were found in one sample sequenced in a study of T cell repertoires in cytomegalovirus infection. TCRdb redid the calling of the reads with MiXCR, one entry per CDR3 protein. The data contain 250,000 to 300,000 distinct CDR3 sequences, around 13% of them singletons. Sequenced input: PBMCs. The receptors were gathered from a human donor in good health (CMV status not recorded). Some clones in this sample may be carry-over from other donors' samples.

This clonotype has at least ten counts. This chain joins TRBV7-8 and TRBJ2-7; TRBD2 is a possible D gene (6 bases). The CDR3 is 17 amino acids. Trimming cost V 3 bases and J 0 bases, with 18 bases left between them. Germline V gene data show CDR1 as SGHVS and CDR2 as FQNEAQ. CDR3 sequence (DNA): TGTGCCAGCAGCTTTGGAGGGCGGGCGGGCGTCTCCTACGAGCAGTACTTC. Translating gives CASSFGGRAGVSYEQYF.

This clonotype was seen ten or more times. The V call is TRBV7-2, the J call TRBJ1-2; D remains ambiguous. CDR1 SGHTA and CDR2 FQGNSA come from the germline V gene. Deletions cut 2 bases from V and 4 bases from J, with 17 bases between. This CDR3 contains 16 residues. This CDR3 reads CASSLSLTEPSYGYTF. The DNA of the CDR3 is TGTGCCAGCAGCTTATCCCTCACAGAGCCTAGCTATGGCTACACCTTC.

The CDR3 coding sequence is TGTGCCACCAGCAGGAGGGGACTAGCGGGCACAGATACGCAGTATTTT. Its translation is CATSRRGLAGTDTQYF. The V call is TRBV15, the J call TRBJ2-3; 11 bases agree with TRBD2. CDR3 size: 16 residues. V gave up 3 bases and J gave up 1 base; unmatched junction bases: 3. Per the germline V gene, CDR1 is LNHNV and CDR2 is YYDKDF (reference sequence).

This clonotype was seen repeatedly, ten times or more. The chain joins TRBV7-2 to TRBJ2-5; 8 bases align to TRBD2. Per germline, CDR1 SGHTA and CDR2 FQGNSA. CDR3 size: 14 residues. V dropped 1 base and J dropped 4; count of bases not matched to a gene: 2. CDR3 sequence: CASSLDGGGETQYF. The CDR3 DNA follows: TGTGCCAGCAGCTTAGACGGGGGGGGAGAGACCCAGTACTTC.

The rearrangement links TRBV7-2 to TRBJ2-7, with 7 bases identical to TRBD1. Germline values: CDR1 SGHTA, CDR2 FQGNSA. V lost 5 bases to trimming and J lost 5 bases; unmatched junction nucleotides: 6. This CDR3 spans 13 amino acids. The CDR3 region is CASSQNRGDEQYF. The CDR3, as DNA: TGTGCCAGCAGCCAGAACAGGGGCGACGAGCAGTACTTC.

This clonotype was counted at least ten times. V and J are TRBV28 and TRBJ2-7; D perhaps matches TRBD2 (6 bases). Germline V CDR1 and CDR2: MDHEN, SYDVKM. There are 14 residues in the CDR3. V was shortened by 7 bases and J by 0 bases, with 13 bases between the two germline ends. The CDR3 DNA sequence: TGTGCCAGCACGTCTGCGGGGAGCTCCTACGAGCAGTACTTC. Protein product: CASTSAGSSYEQYF.

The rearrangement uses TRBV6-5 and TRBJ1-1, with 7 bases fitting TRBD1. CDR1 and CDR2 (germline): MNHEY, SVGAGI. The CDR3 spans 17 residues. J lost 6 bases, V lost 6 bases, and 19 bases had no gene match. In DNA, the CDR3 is TGTGCCAGCAGCCTAACGAGGGGGCCCAGGAACGGAGCTGAAGCTTTCTTT. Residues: CASSLTRGPRNGAEAFF.

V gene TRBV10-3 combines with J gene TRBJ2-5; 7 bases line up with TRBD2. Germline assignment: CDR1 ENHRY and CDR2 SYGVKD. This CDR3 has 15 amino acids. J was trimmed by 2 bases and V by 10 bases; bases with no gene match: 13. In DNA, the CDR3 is TGTGCCACGGCTAGGGTCCCGGGAGGTCAAGAGACCCAGTACTTC. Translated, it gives CATARVPGGQETQYF.

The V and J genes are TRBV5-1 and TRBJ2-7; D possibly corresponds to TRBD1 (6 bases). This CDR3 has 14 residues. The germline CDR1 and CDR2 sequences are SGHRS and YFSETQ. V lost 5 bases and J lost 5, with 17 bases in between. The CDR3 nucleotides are TGCGCCAGCAGGCCGACCCTGACAGGCAACGAGCAGTACTTC. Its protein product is CASRPTLTGNEQYF.

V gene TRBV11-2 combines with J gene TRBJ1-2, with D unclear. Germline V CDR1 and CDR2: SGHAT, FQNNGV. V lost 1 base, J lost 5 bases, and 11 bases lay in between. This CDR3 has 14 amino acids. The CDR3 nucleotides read TGTGCCAGCAGCTTAGTGGGCAGGCTATATGGCTACACCTTC. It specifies CASSLVGRLYGYTF.

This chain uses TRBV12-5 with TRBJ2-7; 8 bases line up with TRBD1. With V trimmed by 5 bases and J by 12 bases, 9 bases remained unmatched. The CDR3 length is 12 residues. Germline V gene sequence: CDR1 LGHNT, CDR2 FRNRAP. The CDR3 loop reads CASGINRGDLYF. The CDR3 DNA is TGTGCTAGTGGTATAAACAGGGGGGACCTGTACTTC. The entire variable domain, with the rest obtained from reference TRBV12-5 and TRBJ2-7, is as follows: DARVTQTPRHKVTEMGQEVTMRCQPILGHNTVFWYRQTMMQGLELLAYFRNRAPLDDSGMPKDRFSAEMPDATLATLKIQPSEPRDSAVYFCASGINRGDLYFGPGTRLTVT.

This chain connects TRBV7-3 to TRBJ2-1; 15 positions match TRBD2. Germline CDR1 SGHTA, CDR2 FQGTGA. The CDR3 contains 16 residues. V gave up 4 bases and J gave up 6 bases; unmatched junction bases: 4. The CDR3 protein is CASSSGLAGGPNEQFF. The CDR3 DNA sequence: TGTGCCAGCAGCTCAGGACTAGCGGGGGGGCCCAATGAGCAGTTCTTC.

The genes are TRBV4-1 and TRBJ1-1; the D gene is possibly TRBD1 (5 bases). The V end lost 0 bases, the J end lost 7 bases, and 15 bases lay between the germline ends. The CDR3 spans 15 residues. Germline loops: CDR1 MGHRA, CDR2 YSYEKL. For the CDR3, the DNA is TGCGCCAGCAGCCAAGATAGGGGCATCGACAGTGAAGCTTTCTTT. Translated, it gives CASSQDRGIDSEAFF.

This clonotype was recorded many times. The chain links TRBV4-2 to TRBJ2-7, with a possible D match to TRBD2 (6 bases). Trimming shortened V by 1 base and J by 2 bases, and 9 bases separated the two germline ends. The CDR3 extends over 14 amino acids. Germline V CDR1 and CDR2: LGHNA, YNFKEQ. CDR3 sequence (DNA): TGTGCCAGCAGCCAAGGACTAGAAGCCTACGAGCAGTACTTC. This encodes CASSQGLEAYEQYF.

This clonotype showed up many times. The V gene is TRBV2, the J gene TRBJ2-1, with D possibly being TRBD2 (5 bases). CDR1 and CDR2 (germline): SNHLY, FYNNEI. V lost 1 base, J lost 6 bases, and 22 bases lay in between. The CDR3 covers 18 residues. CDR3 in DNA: TGTGCCAGCAGTGAAGTCCAACTAGTGACGGCCTACCTCAATGAGCAGTTCTTC. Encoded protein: CASSEVQLVTAYLNEQFF. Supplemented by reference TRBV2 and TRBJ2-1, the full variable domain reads EPEVTQTPSHQVTQMGQEVILRCVPISNHLYFYWYRQILGQKVEFLVSFYNNEISEKSEIFDDQFSVERPDGSNFTLKIRSTKLEDSAMYFCASSEVQLVTAYLNEQFFGPGTRLTVL.

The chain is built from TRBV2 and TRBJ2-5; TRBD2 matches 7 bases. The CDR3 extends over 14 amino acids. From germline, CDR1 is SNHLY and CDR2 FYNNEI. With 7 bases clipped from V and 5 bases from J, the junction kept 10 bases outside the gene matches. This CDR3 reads CASNFAGVTETQYF. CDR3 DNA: TGTGCCAGCAATTTTGCGGGAGTTACGGAGACCCAGTACTTC.

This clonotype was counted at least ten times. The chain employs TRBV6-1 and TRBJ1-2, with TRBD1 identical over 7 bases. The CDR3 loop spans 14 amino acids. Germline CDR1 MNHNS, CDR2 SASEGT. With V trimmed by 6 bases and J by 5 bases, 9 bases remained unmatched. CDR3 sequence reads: CASRRVDRDYGYTF. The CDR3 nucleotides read TGTGCCAGCAGGAGAGTCGACAGGGATTATGGCTACACCTTC.

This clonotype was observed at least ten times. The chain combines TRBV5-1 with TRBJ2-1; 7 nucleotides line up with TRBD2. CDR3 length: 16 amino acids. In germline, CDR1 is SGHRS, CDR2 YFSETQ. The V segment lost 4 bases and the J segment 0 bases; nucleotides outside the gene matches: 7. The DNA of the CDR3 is TGCGCCAGCAGCCACGCTAGCGGACCCTCCTACAATGAGCAGTTCTTC. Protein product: CASSHASGPSYNEQFF.

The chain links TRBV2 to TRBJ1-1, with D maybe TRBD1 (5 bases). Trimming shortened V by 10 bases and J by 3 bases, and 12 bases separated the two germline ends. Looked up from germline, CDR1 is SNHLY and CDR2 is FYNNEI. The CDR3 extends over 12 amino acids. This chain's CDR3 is CATSWGDTEAFF. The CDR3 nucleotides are TGTGCCACCTCGTGGGGGGACACTGAAGCTTTCTTT. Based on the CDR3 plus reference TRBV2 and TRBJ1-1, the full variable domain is EPEVTQTPSHQVTQMGQEVILRCVPISNHLYFYWYRQILGQKVEFLVSFYNNEISEKSEIFDDQFSVERPDGSNFTLKIRSTKLEDSAMYFCATSWGDTEAFFGQGTRLTVV.

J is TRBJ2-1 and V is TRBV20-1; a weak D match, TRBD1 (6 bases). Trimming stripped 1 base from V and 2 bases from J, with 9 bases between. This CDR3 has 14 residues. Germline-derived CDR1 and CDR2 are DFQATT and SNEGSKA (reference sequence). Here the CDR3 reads CSARVGGPYNEQFF. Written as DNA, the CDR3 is TGCAGTGCTAGAGTAGGGGGACCCTACAATGAGCAGTTCTTC.

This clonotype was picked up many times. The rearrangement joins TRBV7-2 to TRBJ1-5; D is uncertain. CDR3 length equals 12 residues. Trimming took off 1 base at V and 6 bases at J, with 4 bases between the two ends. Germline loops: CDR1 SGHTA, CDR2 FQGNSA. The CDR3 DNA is TGTGCCAGCAGCTTAGGGGGTCAGCCCCAGCATTTT. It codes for CASSLGGQPQHF.

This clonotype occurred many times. Here the CDR3 reads CASRATGTDTQYF. CDR3 DNA sequence: TGTGCCAGCAGGGCAACCGGAACAGATACGCAGTATTTT. The rearrangement joins TRBV14 to TRBJ2-3; D not certain. The V end was cut by 6 bases, the J end by 3 bases, with 10 bases between. The germline CDR1 and CDR2 sequences are SGHDN and FVKESK. The CDR3 spans 13 residues.

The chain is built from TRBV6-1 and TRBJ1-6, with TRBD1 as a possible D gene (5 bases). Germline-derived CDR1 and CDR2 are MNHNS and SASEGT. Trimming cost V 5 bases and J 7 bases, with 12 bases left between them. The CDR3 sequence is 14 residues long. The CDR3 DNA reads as TGTGCCAGCAGTTCGGGACGGGACAATTCACCCCTCCACTTT. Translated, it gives CASSSGRDNSPLHF.

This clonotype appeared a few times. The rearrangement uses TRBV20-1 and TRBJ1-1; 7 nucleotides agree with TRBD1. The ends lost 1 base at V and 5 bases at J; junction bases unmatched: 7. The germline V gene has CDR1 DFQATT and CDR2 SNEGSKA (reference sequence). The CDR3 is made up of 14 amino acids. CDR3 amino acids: CSARVPGGSTEAFF. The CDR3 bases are TGCAGTGCTAGAGTTCCAGGGGGTTCTACTGAAGCTTTCTTT.

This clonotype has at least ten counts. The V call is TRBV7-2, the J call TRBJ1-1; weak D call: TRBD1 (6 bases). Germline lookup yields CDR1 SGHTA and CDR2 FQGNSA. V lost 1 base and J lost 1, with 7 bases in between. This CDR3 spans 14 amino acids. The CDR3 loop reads CASSLVRGNTEAFF. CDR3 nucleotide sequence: TGTGCCAGCAGCTTAGTCAGGGGGAACACTGAAGCTTTCTTT.

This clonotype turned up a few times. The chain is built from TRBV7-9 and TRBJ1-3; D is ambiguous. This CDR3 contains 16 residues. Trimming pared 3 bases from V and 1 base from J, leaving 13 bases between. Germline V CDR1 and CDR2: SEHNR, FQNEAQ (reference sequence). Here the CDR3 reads CASSFDLIGSGNTIYF. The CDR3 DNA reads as TGTGCCAGCAGCTTCGATCTTATCGGGTCTGGAAACACCATATATTTT.

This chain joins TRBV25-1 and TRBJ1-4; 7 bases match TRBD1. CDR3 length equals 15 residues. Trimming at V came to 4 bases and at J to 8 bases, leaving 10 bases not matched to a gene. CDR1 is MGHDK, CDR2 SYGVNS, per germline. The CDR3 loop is CASSVWTGRGEKLFF. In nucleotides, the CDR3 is TGTGCCAGCAGTGTGTGGACAGGAAGGGGGGAAAAACTGTTTTTT.

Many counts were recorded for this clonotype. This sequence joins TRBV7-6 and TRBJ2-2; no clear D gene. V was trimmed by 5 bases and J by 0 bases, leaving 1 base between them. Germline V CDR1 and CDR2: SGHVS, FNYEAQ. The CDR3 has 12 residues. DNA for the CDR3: TGTGCCAGCAGCCCGAACACCGGGGAGCTGTTTTTT. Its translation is CASSPNTGELFF. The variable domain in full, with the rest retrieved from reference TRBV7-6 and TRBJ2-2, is GAGVSQSPRYKVTKRGQDVALRCDPISGHVSLYWYRQALGQGPEFLTYFNYEAQQDKSGLPNDRFSAERPEGSISTLTIQRTEQRDSAMYRCASSPNTGELFFGEGSRLTVL.

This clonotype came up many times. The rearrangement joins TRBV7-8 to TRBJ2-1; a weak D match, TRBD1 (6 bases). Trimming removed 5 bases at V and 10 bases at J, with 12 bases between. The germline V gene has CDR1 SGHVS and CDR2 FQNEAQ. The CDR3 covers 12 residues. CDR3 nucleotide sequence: TGTGCCAGCAGCAACAGGGATGGGGAGCAGTTCTTC. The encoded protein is CASSNRDGEQFF.

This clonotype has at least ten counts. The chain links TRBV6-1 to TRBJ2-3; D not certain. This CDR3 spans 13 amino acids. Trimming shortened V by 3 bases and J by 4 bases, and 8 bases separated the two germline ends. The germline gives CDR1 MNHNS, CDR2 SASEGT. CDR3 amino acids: CASSDDPPDTQYF. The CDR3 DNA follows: TGTGCCAGCAGTGATGACCCCCCAGATACGCAGTATTTT.